This TCR beta chain was captured by sequencing in a study of blood T cell repertoires in COVID-19. Study background: Acute-phase and convalescent COVID-19 samples originated in the United States, Italy and Spain. Sources were T cells, B-cell-depleted T cells, or PBMCs; the material itself was cDNA or gDNA.

Using immunoSEQ multiplex PCR, the repertoire was profiled, and TCRdb retains in-frame clones only, with some absent. In the table there are around 400,000 clones, around 90% of which are singletons. The germline V and J ends were trimmed by 3 bases and 8 bases, with 7 bases remaining between them. CDR1 and CDR2 from the germline V gene are MDHEN and SYDVKM. The CDR3 length is 12 residues. The sequencing input was peripheral blood. The chain uses TRBV28 and TRBJ1-4; no reliable D call. This clonotype was obtained from a man in his forties or fifties with acute or convalescent COVID-19. The CDR3 bases are TGTGCCAGCAGTTTCTTAAGCGAAAAACTGTTTTTT. It specifies CASSFLSEKLFF.